This T cell receptor (beta chain) was sequenced for a study of CD8 T cells in ankylosing spondylitis. TCR beta libraries were made by quantitative 5'-RACE with molecular barcodes. TCRdb re-called the 5' RACE reads with MiXCR, one entry per CDR3 protein. Among 29,000 or so distinct CDR3 sequences listed, 5.3% were seen once. V dropped 0 bases and J dropped 9 bases, with 10 bases sitting between them. The CDR3 has 13 residues. The germline V gene encodes CDR1 SGDLS and CDR2 YYNGEE. At least ten counts were recorded for this clonotype. Antigen specificity is unknown. Study-wide findings and caveats: The authors reported significant enrichment of disease-linked clones in matched ankylosing spondylitis synovial fluid. CD8+ disease-linked clones were present at relatively low frequencies in blood. Blood of patients with ankylosing spondylitis appeared to be characterized by a TCR beta motif of several highly homologous variants.

The sample taken for sequencing was blood, either unsorted or a sorted T cell fraction (not recorded which). This chain uses TRBV9 with TRBJ1-5, with D tentatively TRBD1 (6 bases). The TCR originated in a female donor with ankylosing spondylitis or in good health (not recorded which). CDR3 nucleotides: TGTGCCAGCAGCGTAGAGGGGGGAGGGCCCCAGCATTTT. Translating it yields CASSVEGGGPQHF.